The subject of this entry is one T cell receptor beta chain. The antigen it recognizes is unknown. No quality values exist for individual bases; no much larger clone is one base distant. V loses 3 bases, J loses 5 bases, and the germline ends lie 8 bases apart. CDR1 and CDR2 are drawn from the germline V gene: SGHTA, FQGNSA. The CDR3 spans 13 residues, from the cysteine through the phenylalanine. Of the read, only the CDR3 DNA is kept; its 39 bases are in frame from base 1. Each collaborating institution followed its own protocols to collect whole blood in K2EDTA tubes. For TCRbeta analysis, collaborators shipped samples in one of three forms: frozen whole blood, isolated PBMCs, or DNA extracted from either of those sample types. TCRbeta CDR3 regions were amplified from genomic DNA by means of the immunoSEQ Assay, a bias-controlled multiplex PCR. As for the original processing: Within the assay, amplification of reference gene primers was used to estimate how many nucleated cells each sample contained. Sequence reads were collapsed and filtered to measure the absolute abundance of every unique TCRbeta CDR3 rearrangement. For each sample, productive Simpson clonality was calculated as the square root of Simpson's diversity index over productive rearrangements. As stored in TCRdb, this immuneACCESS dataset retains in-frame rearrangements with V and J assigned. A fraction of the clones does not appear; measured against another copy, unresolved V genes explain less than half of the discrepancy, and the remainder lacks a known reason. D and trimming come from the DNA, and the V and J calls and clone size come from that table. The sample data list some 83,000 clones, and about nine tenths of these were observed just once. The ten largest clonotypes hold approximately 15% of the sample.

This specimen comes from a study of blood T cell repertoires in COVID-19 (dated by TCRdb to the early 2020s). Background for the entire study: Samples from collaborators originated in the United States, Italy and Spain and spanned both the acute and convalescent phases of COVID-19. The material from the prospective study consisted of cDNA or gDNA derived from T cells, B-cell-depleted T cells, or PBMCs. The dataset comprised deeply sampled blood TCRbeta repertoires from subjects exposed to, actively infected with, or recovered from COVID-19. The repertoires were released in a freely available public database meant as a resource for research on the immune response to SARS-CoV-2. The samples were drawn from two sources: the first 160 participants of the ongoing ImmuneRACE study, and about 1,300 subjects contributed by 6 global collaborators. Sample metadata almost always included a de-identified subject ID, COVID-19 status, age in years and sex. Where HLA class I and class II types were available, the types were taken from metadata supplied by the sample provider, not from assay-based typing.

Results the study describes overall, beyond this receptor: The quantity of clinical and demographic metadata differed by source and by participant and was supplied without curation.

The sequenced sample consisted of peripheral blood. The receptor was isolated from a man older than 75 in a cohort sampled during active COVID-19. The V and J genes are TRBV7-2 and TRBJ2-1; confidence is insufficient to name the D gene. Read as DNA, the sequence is TGTGCCAGCAGCTTGACACATGACAATGAGCAGTTCTTC. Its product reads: CASSLTHDNEQFF.